This entry concerns a single TCR beta chain. Its antigen remains unknown. The sample is drawn from a study of cytomegalovirus exposure and HLA in healthy donors. The PCR ran on 60 Vbeta and 13 Jbeta primers. The repertoire was sequenced with immunoSEQ multiplex PCR; TCRdb's copy has only in-frame clones and lacks some. There are about 140,000 clones in the sample; over 75% occur only once, and approximately 1.8% lies in the top ten. CDR1 is LNHNV and CDR2 is YYDKDF in the germline V gene (reference sequence). The J segment lost 3 bases and the V segment lost 0 bases, leaving 6 bases of the junction unmatched. The CDR3 extends over 16 amino acids. Findings and limits, study-wide: In a later analysis, TCR beta V- and J-gene trimming showed a link to a missense DCLRE1C variant.

The source material was PBMCs. The sequence was obtained from a man aged 35 to 55 in good health and CMV-seronegative. This rearrangement joins TRBV15 to TRBJ1-1, with 8 bases matching TRBD1. CDR3: CATSREGQGADTEAFF. Written as DNA, the CDR3 is TGTGCCACCAGCAGAGAGGGCCAGGGGGCGGACACTGAAGCTTTCTTT.